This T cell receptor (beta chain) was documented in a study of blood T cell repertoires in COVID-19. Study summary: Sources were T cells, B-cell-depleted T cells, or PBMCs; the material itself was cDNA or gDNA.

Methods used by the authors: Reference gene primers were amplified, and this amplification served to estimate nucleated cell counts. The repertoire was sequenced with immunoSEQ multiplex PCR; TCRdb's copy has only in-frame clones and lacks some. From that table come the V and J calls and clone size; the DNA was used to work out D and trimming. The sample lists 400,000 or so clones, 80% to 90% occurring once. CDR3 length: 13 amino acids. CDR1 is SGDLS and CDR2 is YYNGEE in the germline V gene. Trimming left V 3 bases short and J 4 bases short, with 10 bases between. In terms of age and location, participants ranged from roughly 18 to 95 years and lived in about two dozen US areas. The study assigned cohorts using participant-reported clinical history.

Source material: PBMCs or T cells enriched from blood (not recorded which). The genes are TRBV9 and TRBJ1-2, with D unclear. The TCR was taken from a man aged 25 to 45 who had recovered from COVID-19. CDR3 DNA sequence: TGTGCCAGCAGCGCTACCGGGTCCTATGGCTACACCTTC. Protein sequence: CASSATGSYGYTF.